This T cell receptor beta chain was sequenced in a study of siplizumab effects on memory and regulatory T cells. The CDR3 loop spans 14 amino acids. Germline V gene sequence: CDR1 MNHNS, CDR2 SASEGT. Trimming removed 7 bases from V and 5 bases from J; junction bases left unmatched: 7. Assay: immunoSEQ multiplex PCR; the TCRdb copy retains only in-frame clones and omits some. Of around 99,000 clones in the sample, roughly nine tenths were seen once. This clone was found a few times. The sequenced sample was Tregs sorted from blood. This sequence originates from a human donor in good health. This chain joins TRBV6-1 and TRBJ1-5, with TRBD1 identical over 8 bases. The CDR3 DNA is TGTGCCAGCACTTCAGGGACAGGCTATCAGCCCCAGCATTTT. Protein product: CASTSGTGYQPQHF.